This T cell receptor beta chain was observed in a study of blood T cells in healthy people across ages. Next came a second PCR, run for about 7 to 12 cycles, which used a sample-barcoded 5' primer along with a J-beta primer mix. Sequencing yielded, for each sample, at least 3 million paired-end reads carrying CDR3. MiXCR, run by TCRdb on the 5' RACE reads, gives a single entry per CDR3 protein. Of about 2 million distinct CDR3 sequences listed, less than 50% are singletons. This CDR3 has 13 residues. Germline-derived CDR1 and CDR2 are MNHEY and SVGEGT. V was trimmed by 6 bases and J by 5 bases, leaving 11 bases between them.

The J gene is TRBJ2-1, the V gene TRBV6-2 or TRBV6-3; D not resolved. The sample taken for sequencing was blood. This clonotype was sampled from a woman aged 40 to 50 in good health. The CDR3 spells CASSPDINNEQFF. CDR3 DNA: TGTGCCAGCAGCCCCGATATCAACAATGAGCAGTTCTTC.